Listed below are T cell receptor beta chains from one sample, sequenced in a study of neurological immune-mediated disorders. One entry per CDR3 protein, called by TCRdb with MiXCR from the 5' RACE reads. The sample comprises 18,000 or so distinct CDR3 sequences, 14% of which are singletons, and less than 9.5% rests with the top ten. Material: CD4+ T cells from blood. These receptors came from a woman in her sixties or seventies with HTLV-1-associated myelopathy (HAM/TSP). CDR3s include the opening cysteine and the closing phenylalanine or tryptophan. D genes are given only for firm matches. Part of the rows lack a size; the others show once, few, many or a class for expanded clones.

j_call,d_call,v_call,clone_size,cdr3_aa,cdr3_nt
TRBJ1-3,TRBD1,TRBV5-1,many,CASSLAYGQGAGNTIYF,TGCGCCAGCAGCTTAGCCTATGGACAGGGGGCAGGAAACACCATATATTTT
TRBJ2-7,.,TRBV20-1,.,CSARRGGYYEQYF,TGCAGTGCTAGAAGGGGGGGTTACTACGAGCAGTACTTC
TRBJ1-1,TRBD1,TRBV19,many,CASSLRDRANTEAFF,TGTGCCAGTAGTCTCCGGGACAGGGCGAACACTGAAGCTTTCTTT
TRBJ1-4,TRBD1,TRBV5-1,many,CASSLDRGANEKLFF,TGCGCCAGCAGCTTGGACAGGGGCGCGAATGAAAAACTGTTTTTT
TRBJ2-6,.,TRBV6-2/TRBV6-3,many,CASLKGGANVLTF,TGTGCCAGCCTCAAGGGTGGGGCCAACGTCCTGACTTTC
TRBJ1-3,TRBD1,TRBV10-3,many,CATQGAGNTIYF,TGTGCCACTCAGGGGGCTGGAAACACCATATATTTT
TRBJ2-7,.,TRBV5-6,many,CASRSTGEGYEQYF,TGTGCCAGCAGATCGACAGGGGAGGGCTACGAGCAGTACTTC
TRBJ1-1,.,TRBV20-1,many,CSAPGGMETEAFF,TGCAGTGCCCCCGGAGGGATGGAAACTGAAGCTTTCTTT
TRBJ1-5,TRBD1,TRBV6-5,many,CASSFSDRANQPQHF,TGTGCCAGCAGTTTCTCGGACAGGGCCAATCAGCCCCAGCATTTT
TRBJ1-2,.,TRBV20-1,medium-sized,CSARKGDGYTF,TGCAGTGCTAGGAAAGGAGATGGCTACACCTTC
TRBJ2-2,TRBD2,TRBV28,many,CASSLWSSGRRGTGELFF,TGTGCCAGCAGTTTATGGTCTAGCGGGAGGCGGGGGACCGGGGAGCTGTTTTTT
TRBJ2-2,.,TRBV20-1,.,CSARDLHLNTGEIFF,TGCAGTGCTAGAGATCTTCACCTGAACACCGGGGAGATATTTTTT
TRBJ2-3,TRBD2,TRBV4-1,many,CASSQDGRGGVDTQYF,TGCGCCAGCAGCCAAGATGGACGGGGGGGAGTAGATACGCAGTATTTT
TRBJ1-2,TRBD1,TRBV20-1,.,CSAGGNYGYTF,TGCAGTGCAGGGGGCAACTATGGCTACACCTTC
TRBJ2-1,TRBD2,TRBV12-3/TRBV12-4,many,CASSHSTSGSHLLRSYNEQFF,TGTGCCAGCAGTCACTCGACTAGCGGGAGTCATTTACTCCGCTCCTACAATGAGCAGTTCTTC
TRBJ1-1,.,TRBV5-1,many,CASSSGGGDTEAFF,TGCGCCAGCAGCTCGGGAGGGGGGGACACTGAAGCTTTCTTT
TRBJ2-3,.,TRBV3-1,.,CASSQLAGTDTQYF,TGTGCCAGCAGCCAGCTTGCTGGCACAGATACGCAGTATTTT
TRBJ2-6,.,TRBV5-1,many,CASSLNAGANVLTF,TGCGCCAGCAGCTTAAATGCTGGGGCCAACGTCCTGACTTTC
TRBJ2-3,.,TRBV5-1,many,CASSLGVLGTDTQYF,TGCGCCAGCAGCTTGGGTGTATTGGGAACAGATACGCAGTATTTT